A single sample gave rise to the 18 T cell receptor beta chains below, sequenced in a study of CXCR3-negative and CXCR3-positive naive CD8 T cells. Whole-study results and caveats: CXCR3-positive naive cells had TRB CDR3s that were more hydrophobic than CXCR3-negative naive cells had.

With UMI labels, 5' RACE was used to prepare the TRB cDNA libraries. TCRdb re-called the 5' RACE reads; one entry per CDR3 protein, DNA not given. The sample's table shows 60,000 to 65,000 distinct CDR3 sequences. Their antigens remain unidentified. Sequencing input: naive CXCR3+ CD8+ T cells from blood. Subset reported: CD45RO-CCR7+CD27+CD95- naive CD8+ T cells expressing CXCR3 (TNR3+). These receptors came from a human donor in good health. Some clones in this sample may be carry-over from other donors' samples.

The chain has TRBV15 and TRBJ2-1; TCRdb indicates TRBD1, and absent DNA this call remains unverified. The CDR3 extends over 15 amino acids. Germline assignment: CDR1 LNHNV and CDR2 YYDKDF (reference sequence). CDR3 in amino acids: CATSEGRGDYNEQFF.

The chain has TRBV12-3 or TRBV12-4 and TRBJ2-3; absent DNA, TCRdb's TRBD1 call cannot be checked. The CDR3 contains 18 residues. Here the CDR3 reads CASSFFRWGLGRTDTQYF.

The chain recombines TRBV7-6 with TRBJ2-3. The V gene's germline CDR1 is SGHVS and CDR2 FNYEAQ. The CDR3 spans 12 residues. CDR3 sequence reads: CASSLIRDTQYF.

This chain uses TRBV27 with TRBJ2-7; absent DNA, TCRdb's TRBD2 call cannot be checked. From germline, CDR1 is MNHEY and CDR2 SMNVEV (reference sequence). CDR3 length equals 16 residues. The CDR3 is CASSLSAGELPYEQYF.

The rearrangement joins TRBV20-1 to TRBJ2-2; there is no DNA to check the TCRdb D call of TRBD2. The length of the CDR3 is 16 residues. The germline V gene has CDR1 DFQATT and CDR2 SNEGSKA (reference sequence). The CDR3 region is CSARRLAGDKAGELFF.

The chain carries TRBV7-6 and TRBJ1-1. This CDR3 is 14 amino acids long. The germline CDR1 and CDR2 sequences are SGHVS and FNYEAQ. CDR3 in amino acids: CAGSLEPGNTEAFF.

V is TRBV20-1 and J is TRBJ2-2; TCRdb's D gene call, TRBD1, goes unchecked for lack of DNA. The CDR3 is made up of 15 amino acids. The V gene's germline CDR1 is DFQATT and CDR2 SNEGSKA (reference sequence). CDR3: CSARTPPGFTGELFF.

The chain joins TRBV25-1 to TRBJ1-5. Per the germline V gene, CDR1 is MGHDK and CDR2 is SYGVNS. The CDR3 runs to 14 residues. The chain's CDR3 is CASSEWGSNQPQHF. The variable domain in full, completed from reference TRBV25-1 and TRBJ1-5, reads EADIYQTPRYLVIGTGKKITLECSQTMGHDKMYWYQQDPGMELHLIHYSYGVNSTEKGDLSSESTVSRIRTEHFPLTLESARPSHTSQYLCASSEWGSNQPQHFGDGTRLSIL.

The chain has TRBV29-1 and TRBJ2-2; checking the TCRdb D call of TRBD1 is not possible without DNA. Germline V gives CDR1 SQVTM, CDR2 ANQGSEA. The CDR3 runs 13 residues. CDR3 residues: CSVIQGNTGELFF.

V usage is TRBV15 and J usage is TRBJ2-7; TCRdb indicates TRBD1, and absent DNA this call remains unverified. The CDR3 length is 15 residues. Germline values: CDR1 LNHNV, CDR2 YYDKDF (reference sequence). This chain's CDR3 is CATSREGAGYYEQYF.

The V call is TRBV29-1, the J call TRBJ1-1. The CDR3 is 12 residues long. The germline V gene has CDR1 SQVTM and CDR2 ANQGSEA. The CDR3 region is CSVGLPNTEAFF.

J is TRBJ2-5 and V is TRBV29-1; the TCRdb call, TRBD1, lacks DNA for checking. The CDR3 consists of 13 residues. Germline CDR1 reads SQVTM; CDR2 reads ANQGSEA. The CDR3 sequence is CSLRDRGGETQYF.

This sequence joins TRBV6-5 and TRBJ1-2; checking the TCRdb D call of TRBD1 is not possible without DNA. The CDR3 has 14 amino acids. The germline gives CDR1 MNHEY, CDR2 SVGAGI. CDR3 region: CASSYGGGTYGYTF.

The chain uses TRBV20-1 and TRBJ1-1; TCRdb calls TRBD1, which cannot be checked without DNA. Germline values: CDR1 DFQATT, CDR2 SNEGSKA (reference sequence). The CDR3 runs 15 residues. The CDR3 here is CSVDPGPLGNTEAFF.

The rearrangement uses TRBV27 and TRBJ2-2; without DNA, the TCRdb call of TRBD1 cannot be checked. The CDR3 runs 15 residues. Germline V gives CDR1 MNHEY, CDR2 SMNVEV (reference sequence). The chain's CDR3 is CASSLTGTNTGELFF.

This sequence joins TRBV29-1 and TRBJ2-1; lacking DNA, the TRBD1 call made by TCRdb goes unchecked. CDR3 size: 16 residues. Looked up from germline, CDR1 is SQVTM and CDR2 is ANQGSEA. This chain's CDR3 is CSVDRLPGQGYNEQFF.

Its frequency marks this clonotype as medium-sized. The chain employs TRBV10-3 and TRBJ2-1; checking the TCRdb D call of TRBD1 is not possible without DNA. Germline V gene lookup returns CDR1 ENHRY and CDR2 SYGVKD. The CDR3 sequence is 15 residues long. The CDR3 region is CAISGTGGSYNEQFF.

The J gene is TRBJ2-3, the V gene TRBV7-2; absent DNA, TCRdb's TRBD2 call cannot be checked. The CDR3 consists of 21 residues. Looked up from germline, CDR1 is SGHTA and CDR2 is FQGNSA. CDR3 amino acids: CASSLGLAGGPTPDGTDTQYF.